This section outlines one TCR beta chain sequence together with its context. Some clones are missing from TCRdb's copy, which holds only in-frame ones; the method was immunoSEQ multiplex PCR. The repertoire includes tens of thousands of clones, more than 70% of them detected once, and around 5.7% sits in the top ten. In germline, CDR1 is KGHDR, CDR2 SFDVKD. This CDR3 has 13 residues. V gave up 4 bases and J gave up 0 bases, with 3 bases separating them. The data belong to a study of control samples from healthy donors and cancer patients. Source material: blood. This TCR was recovered from a woman aged 50 to 60 in good health. This chain uses TRBV24-1 with TRBJ2-1, with no clear D. The CDR3 DNA is TGTGCCACCAGTGAGGGCTCCTACAATGAGCAGTTCTTC. This translates into CATSEGSYNEQFF.